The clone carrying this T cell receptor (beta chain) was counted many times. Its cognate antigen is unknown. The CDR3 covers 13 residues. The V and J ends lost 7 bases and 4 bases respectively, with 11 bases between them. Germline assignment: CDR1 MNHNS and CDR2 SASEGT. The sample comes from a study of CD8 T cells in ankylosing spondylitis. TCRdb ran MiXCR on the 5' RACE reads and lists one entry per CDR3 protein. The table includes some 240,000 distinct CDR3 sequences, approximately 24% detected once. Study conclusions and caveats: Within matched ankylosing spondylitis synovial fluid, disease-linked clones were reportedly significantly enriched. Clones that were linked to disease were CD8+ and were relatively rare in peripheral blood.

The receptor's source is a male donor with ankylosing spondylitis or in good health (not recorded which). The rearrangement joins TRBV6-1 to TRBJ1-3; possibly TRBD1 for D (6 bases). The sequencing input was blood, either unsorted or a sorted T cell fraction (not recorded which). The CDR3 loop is CASTPTGGNTIYF. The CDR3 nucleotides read TGTGCCAGCACCCCAACAGGGGGAAACACCATATATTTT.